These 24 T cell receptor beta chains came from one sample sequenced in a study of PD-L1 blockade in urothelial cancer. Method: immunoSEQ multiplex PCR; TCRdb's copy keeps in-frame clones and lacks some. Of more than 45,000 clones in the sample, 86% were seen once. This material consisted of PBMCs, taken around atezolizumab (anti-PD-L1) treatment. These receptors all come from a man aged 60-69 years with urothelial cancer.

The genes are TRBV9 and TRBJ2-2, with 8 positions matching TRBD1. Germline loops: CDR1 SGDLS, CDR2 YYNGEE. V dropped 5 bases and J dropped 6; count of bases not matched to a gene: 6. The CDR3 runs 14 residues. This CDR3 is CASSRQGMAGELFF. The DNA of the CDR3 is TGTGCCAGCAGTCGACAGGGGATGGCCGGGGAGCTGTTTTTT.

This chain links TRBV27 with TRBJ1-1, with D uncertain. The CDR3 has 13 residues. In germline, CDR1 is MNHEY, CDR2 SMNVEV (reference sequence). V lost 4 bases and J 3 bases, leaving 9 bases between the germline ends. The CDR3 bases are TGTGCCAGCAGTTGGCAGGATGACACTGAAGCTTTCTTT. Its protein product is CASSWQDDTEAFF.

This chain connects TRBV7-6 to TRBJ1-2; 10 positions agree with TRBD1. The CDR3 is 15 residues long. CDR1 and CDR2 from the germline V gene are SGHVS and FNYEAQ. Unmatched junction bases numbered 2, after V lost 4 bases and J lost 0 bases. CDR3 sequence reads: CASSWDRGPNYGYTF. The CDR3 DNA is TGTGCCAGCAGCTGGGACAGGGGACCTAACTATGGCTACACCTTC.

The chain recombines TRBV7-2 with TRBJ2-7; TRBD1 might be the D (5 bases). This CDR3 has 14 residues. The V and J ends lost 5 bases and 1 base respectively, with 12 bases between them. Germline V lookup: CDR1 SGHTA, CDR2 FQGNSA. CDR3 protein: CASSPDSASYEQYF. The DNA for the CDR3 is TGTGCCAGCAGCCCAGACAGTGCGTCCTACGAGCAGTACTTC.

This clone was counted a few times. The rearrangement joins TRBV5-4 to TRBJ1-1, with D perhaps matching TRBD1 (5 bases). CDR3 size: 15 residues. The V gene's germline CDR1 is SGHNT and CDR2 YYREEE (reference sequence). V was clipped by 1 base and J by 1 base, with 11 bases between them. CDR3 region: CASSLLRGGNTEAFF. In DNA form, the CDR3 reads TGTGCCAGCAGCTTGTTGCGGGGGGGGAACACTGAAGCTTTCTTT.

The gene calls are TRBV23-1 and TRBJ1-4; D is uncertain. TRBV23-1 is treated as an ORF (open reading frame) with a function not yet certain. The CDR3 covers 15 residues. The V gene lost 1 base and the J gene lost 6 bases, with 12 bases spanning the gap. CDR3 in DNA: TGCGCCAGCAGTCAATGGCCGGGTTGGGATGAAAAACTGTTTTTT. Protein: CASSQWPGWDEKLFF.

This clone was counted between two and nine times. The rearrangement joins TRBV7-2 to TRBJ1-3; D unresolved. This CDR3 region has 17 residues. Trimming removed 4 bases at V and 0 bases at J, with 16 bases between. CDR1 and CDR2 from the germline V gene are SGHTA and FQGNSA. The CDR3 DNA sequence: TGTGCCAGCAGCTCCGGCGTGTGGAGGGACTCTGGAAACACCATATATTTT. As protein: CASSSGVWRDSGNTIYF.

The chain couples TRBV12-5 to TRBJ2-1; TRBD1 matches at 7 bases. V lost 2 bases, J lost 0 bases, and 7 bases stayed unmatched. This CDR3 region has 17 residues. Germline-derived CDR1 and CDR2 are LGHNT and FRNRAP. The CDR3 sequence: CASGLSTGTVSYNEQFF. CDR3 DNA sequence: TGTGCTAGTGGTTTGTCAACCGGGACAGTCTCCTACAATGAGCAGTTCTTC. The full variable domain, completed using reference TRBV12-5 and TRBJ2-1, is DARVTQTPRHKVTEMGQEVTMRCQPILGHNTVFWYRQTMMQGLELLAYFRNRAPLDDSGMPKDRFSAEMPDATLATLKIQPSEPRDSAVYFCASGLSTGTVSYNEQFFGPGTRLTVL.

This chain links TRBV5-1 with TRBJ1-2, with D uncertain. CDR1 is SGHRS, CDR2 YFSETQ, per germline. CDR3 size: 18 residues. V lost 2 bases and J 4 bases, leaving 24 bases between the germline ends. In DNA, the CDR3 is TGCGCCAGCAGCTTCCAAGCAACCTACACCTCGACGGGCTATGGCTACACCTTC. Protein: CASSFQATYTSTGYGYTF.

V gene TRBV4-1 combines with J gene TRBJ2-5, with a tentative D call TRBD2 (7 bases). CDR3 length equals 14 residues. Trimming shortened V by 4 bases and J by 4 bases, and 13 bases separated the two germline ends. CDR1 and CDR2 from the germline V gene are MGHRA and YSYEKL. CDR3 region: CASSPRGGAETQYF. The CDR3 DNA sequence: TGCGCCAGCAGCCCAAGGGGGGGGGCAGAGACCCAGTACTTC.

The rearrangement links TRBV29-1 to TRBJ1-3; 7 nucleotides line up with TRBD1. Germline values: CDR1 SQVTM, CDR2 ANQGSEA. There are 14 residues in the CDR3. J gave up 4 bases and V 0 bases, and 3 bases lay outside the gene matches. This chain's CDR3 is CSVEDQGEGNTIYF. The CDR3 coding sequence is TGCAGCGTTGAAGATCAGGGGGAGGGAAACACCATATATTTT. The variable domain in full, completed from reference TRBV29-1 and TRBJ1-3, reads SAVISQKPSRDICQRGTSLTIQCQVDSQVTMMFWYRQQPGQSLTLIATANQGSEATYESGFVIDKFPISRPNLTFSTLTVSNMSPEDSSIYLCSVEDQGEGNTIYFGEGSWLTVV.

The chain uses TRBV6-6 and TRBJ2-2; a possible D gene is TRBD2 (5 bases). The V end lost 4 bases, the J end lost 1 base, and 10 bases lay between the germline ends. Germline assignment: CDR1 MNHNY and CDR2 SVGAGI (reference sequence). The CDR3 contains 15 residues. CDR3 loop: CASSLVGRNTGELFF. DNA for the CDR3: TGTGCCAGCAGTTTAGTGGGGAGGAACACCGGGGAGCTGTTTTTT.

The chain recombines TRBV7-9 with TRBJ2-1; 9 nucleotides align to TRBD2. The CDR3 totals 15 residues. The ends lost 6 bases at V and 7 bases at J; junction bases unmatched: 10. Germline CDR1 is SEHNR and CDR2 is FQNEAQ (reference sequence). The CDR3 DNA follows: TGTGCCAGCAGGGTAGCGGGAGAGGGCGGGAATGAGCAGTTCTTC. Translating it yields CASRVAGEGGNEQFF.

This chain joins TRBV27 and TRBJ2-1, with TRBD1 matching over 7 bases. The trim removed 5 bases at V and 2 bases at J, leaving 6 bases unmatched. Germline loops: CDR1 MNHEY, CDR2 SMNVEV (reference sequence). This CDR3 is 15 amino acids long. The CDR3 sequence is CASSLRTGTYNEQFF. In nucleotides, the CDR3 is TGTGCCAGCAGTCTAAGGACAGGAACCTACAATGAGCAGTTCTTC.

The rearrangement links TRBV5-1 to TRBJ1-2; a weak D match, TRBD1 (6 bases). This CDR3 is 16 amino acids long. Trimming took 2 bases from V and 3 from J, leaving 17 bases between them. CDR1 SGHRS and CDR2 YFSETQ come from the germline V gene. CDR3 protein: CASSFGWRQVDYGYTF. As DNA, the CDR3 is TGCGCCAGCAGCTTTGGTTGGAGACAGGTGGACTATGGCTACACCTTC.

J is TRBJ2-3 and V is TRBV9, with 13 bases lining up with TRBD2. Per germline, CDR1 SGDLS and CDR2 YYNGEE. V lost 4 bases and J lost 5; bases outside the gene matches: 4. This CDR3 is 15 amino acids long. The CDR3 here is CASSRLAGGQDTQYF. Here the CDR3 DNA reads TGTGCCAGCAGCAGACTAGCGGGAGGACAAGATACGCAGTATTTT.

V usage is TRBV27 and J usage is TRBJ2-7; 14 nucleotides match TRBD2. With 4 bases clipped from V and 5 bases from J, the junction kept 7 bases outside the gene matches. The CDR3 is 16 amino acids. Germline CDR1 and CDR2: MNHEY and SMNVEV (reference sequence). CDR3: CASSSYGTSGSHEQYF. Here the CDR3 DNA reads TGTGCCAGCAGTTCGTATGGGACTAGCGGGAGTCACGAGCAGTACTTC.

The chain links TRBV28 to TRBJ2-7, with D uncertain. The CDR3 is made up of 16 amino acids. Germline-derived CDR1 and CDR2 are MDHEN and SYDVKM. V shed 5 bases and J shed 3 bases, with 20 bases lying between them. CDR3: CASSPSGAPLNYEQYF. The DNA of the CDR3 is TGTGCCAGCAGTCCTTCTGGAGCTCCTCTAAACTACGAGCAGTACTTC.

The chain joins TRBV6-5 to TRBJ1-1; weak D call: TRBD1 (5 bases). Germline CDR1 reads MNHEY; CDR2 reads SVGAGI. V lost 5 bases and J 7 bases, leaving 11 bases between the germline ends. The CDR3 is 12 amino acids. CDR3 sequence reads: CASSRTPVEAFF. As DNA, the CDR3 is TGTGCCAGCAGTCGGACACCGGTTGAAGCTTTCTTT.

The V call is TRBV7-8, the J call TRBJ1-6, with D possibly TRBD1 on 6 matching bases. V lost 2 bases and J lost 9, with 20 bases in between. Per germline, CDR1 SGHVS and CDR2 FQNEAQ. The CDR3 sequence is 17 residues long. As DNA, the CDR3 is TGTGCCAGCAGCTTACGGGGCAGGGGCGAAATAACTTCACCCCTCCACTTT. Encoded protein: CASSLRGRGEITSPLHF. Combining the CDR3 with reference TRBV7-8 and TRBJ1-6 gives the whole variable domain GAGVSQSPRYKVAKRGQDVALRCDPISGHVSLFWYQQALGQGPEFLTYFQNEAQLDKSGLPSDRFFAERPEGSVSTLKIQRTQQEDSAVYLCASSLRGRGEITSPLHFGNGTRLTVT.

This sequence joins TRBV6-6 and TRBJ2-1, with D possibly matching TRBD2 (6 bases). The CDR3 contains 15 residues. Germline CDR1 MNHNY, CDR2 SVGAGI (reference sequence). Trimming stripped 6 bases from V and 5 bases from J, with 17 bases between. CDR3 in DNA: TGTGCCAGCAGGTCTCCGGGGGAAGGTAACAATGAGCAGTTCTTC. Protein: CASRSPGEGNNEQFF.

This clone was detected only a few times. This chain links TRBV30 with TRBJ1-1, with 8 bases that match TRBD1. The J segment lost 4 bases and the V segment lost 8 bases, leaving 15 bases of the junction unmatched. CDR3 length: 15 residues. Germline CDR1 is GTSNPN and CDR2 is SVGIG (reference sequence). The CDR3 DNA reads as TGTGCCCGACAAGGACAGGGTTGGAGAGGCACTGAAGCTTTCTTT. Translation: CARQGQGWRGTEAFF.

Only a few counts were recorded for this clone. The rearrangement uses TRBV4-2 and TRBJ2-2; D is possibly TRBD1 (8 bases). The CDR3 sequence is 15 residues long. V lost 4 bases, J lost 4 bases, and 13 bases lay in between. CDR1 is LGHNA, CDR2 YNFKEQ, per germline. CDR3 loop: CASSLDREGTGELFF. The CDR3, as DNA: TGTGCCAGCAGCCTGGACAGGGAGGGCACCGGGGAGCTGTTTTTT.

The CDR3: CAWSGGPNSPLHF. CDR3 sequence (DNA): TGTGCCTGGAGTGGGGGGCCTAATTCACCCCTCCACTTT. The genes are TRBV30 and TRBJ1-6, with D tentatively TRBD1 (6 bases). Trimming stripped 1 base from V and 6 bases from J, with 7 bases between. Germline V gene sequence: CDR1 GTSNPN, CDR2 SVGIG (reference sequence). The CDR3 has 13 amino acids.